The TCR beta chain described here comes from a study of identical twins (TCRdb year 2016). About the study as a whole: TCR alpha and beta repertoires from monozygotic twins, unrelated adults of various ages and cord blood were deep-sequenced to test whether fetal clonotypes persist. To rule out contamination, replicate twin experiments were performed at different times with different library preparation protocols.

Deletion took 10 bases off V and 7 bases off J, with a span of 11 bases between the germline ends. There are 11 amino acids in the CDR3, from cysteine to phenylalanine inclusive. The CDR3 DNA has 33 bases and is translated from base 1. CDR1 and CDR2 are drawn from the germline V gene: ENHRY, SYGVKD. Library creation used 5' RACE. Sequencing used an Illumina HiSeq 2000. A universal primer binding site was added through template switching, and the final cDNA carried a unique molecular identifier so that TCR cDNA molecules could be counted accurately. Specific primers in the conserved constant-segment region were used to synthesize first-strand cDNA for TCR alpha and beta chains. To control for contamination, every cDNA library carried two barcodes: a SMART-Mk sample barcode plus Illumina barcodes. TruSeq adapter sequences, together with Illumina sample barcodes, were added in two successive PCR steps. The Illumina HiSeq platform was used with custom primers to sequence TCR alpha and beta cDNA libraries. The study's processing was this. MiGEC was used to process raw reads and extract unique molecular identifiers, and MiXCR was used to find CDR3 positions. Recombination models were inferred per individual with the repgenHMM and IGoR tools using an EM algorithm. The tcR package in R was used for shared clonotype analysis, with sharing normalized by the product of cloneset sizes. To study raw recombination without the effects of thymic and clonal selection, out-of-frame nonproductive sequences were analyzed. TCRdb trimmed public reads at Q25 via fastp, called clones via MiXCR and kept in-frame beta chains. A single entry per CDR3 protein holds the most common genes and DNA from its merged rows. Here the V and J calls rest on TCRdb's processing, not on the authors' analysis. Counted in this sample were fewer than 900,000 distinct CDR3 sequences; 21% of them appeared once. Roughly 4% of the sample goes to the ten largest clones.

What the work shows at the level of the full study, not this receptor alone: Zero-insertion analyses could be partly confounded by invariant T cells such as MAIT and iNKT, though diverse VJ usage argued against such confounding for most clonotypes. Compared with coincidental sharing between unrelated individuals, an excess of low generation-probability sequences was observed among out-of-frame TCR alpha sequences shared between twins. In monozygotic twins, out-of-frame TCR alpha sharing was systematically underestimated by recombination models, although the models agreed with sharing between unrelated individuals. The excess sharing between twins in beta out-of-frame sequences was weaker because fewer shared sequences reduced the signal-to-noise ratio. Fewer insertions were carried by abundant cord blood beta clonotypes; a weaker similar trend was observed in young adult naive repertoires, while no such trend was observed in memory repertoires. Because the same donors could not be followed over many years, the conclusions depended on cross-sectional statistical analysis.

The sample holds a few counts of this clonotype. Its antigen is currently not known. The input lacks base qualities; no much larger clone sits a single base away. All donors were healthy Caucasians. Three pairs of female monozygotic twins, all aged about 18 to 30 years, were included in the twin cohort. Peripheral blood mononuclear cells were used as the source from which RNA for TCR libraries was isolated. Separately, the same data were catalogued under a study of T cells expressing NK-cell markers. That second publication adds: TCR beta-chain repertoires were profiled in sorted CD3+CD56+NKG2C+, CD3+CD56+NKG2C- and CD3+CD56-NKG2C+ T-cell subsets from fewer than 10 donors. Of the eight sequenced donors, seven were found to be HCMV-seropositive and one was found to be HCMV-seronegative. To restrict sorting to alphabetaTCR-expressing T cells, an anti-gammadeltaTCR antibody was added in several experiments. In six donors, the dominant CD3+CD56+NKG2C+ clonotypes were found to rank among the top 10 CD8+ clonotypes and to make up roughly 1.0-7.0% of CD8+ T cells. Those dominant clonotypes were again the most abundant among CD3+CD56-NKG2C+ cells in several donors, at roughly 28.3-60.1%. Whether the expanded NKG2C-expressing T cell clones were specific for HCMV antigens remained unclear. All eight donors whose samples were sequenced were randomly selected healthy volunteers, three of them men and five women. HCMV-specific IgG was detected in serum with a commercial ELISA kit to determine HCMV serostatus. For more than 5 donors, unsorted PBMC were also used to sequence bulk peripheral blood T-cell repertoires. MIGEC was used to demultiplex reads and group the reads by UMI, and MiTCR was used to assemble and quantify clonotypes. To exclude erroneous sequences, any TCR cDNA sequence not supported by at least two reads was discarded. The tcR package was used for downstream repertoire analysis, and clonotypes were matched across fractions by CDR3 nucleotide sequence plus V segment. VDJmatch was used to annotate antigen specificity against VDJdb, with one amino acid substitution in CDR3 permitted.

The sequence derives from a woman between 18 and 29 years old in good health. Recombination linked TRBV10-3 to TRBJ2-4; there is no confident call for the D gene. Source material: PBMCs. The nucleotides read TGTGCCACCGAGGACGGGAACATTCAGTACTTC. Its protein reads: CATEDGNIQYF.